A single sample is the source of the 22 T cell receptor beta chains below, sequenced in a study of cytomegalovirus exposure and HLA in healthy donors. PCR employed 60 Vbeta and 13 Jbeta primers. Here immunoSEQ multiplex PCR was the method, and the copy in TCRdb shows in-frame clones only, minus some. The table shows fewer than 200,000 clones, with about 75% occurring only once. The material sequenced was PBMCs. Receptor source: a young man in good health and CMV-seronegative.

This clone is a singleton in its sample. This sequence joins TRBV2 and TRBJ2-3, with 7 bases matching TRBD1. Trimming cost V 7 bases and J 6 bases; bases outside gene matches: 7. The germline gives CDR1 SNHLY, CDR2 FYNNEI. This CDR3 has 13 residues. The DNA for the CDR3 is TGTGCCAGCAACCAGGACAGGCGGGATACGCAGTATTTT. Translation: CASNQDRRDTQYF.

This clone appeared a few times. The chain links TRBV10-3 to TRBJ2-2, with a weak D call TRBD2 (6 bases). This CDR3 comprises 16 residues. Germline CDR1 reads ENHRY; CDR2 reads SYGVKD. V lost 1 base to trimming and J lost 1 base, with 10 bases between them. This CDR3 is CAISELAVMNTGELFF. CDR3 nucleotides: TGTGCCATCAGTGAGTTAGCGGTTATGAACACCGGGGAGCTGTTTTTT.

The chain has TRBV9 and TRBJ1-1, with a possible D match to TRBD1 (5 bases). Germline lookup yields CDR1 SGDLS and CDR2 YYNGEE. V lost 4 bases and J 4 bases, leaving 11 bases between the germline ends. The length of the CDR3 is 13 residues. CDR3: CASSRQGGTEAFF. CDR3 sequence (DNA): TGTGCCAGCAGCCGCCAGGGAGGCACTGAAGCTTTCTTT. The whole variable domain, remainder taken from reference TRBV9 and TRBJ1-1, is DSGVTQTPKHLITATGQRVTLRCSPRSGDLSVYWYQQSLDQGLQFLIQYYNGEERAKGNILERFSAQQFPDLHSELNLSSLELGDSALYFCASSRQGGTEAFFGQGTRLTVV.

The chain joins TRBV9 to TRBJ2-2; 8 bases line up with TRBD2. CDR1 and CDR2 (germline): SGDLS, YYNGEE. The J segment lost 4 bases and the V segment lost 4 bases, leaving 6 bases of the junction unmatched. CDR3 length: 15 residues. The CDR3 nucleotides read TGTGCCAGCAGCCGACAGGCGGGAGGCACCGGGGAGCTGTTTTTT. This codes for CASSRQAGGTGELFF. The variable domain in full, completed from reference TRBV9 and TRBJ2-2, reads DSGVTQTPKHLITATGQRVTLRCSPRSGDLSVYWYQQSLDQGLQFLIQYYNGEERAKGNILERFSAQQFPDLHSELNLSSLELGDSALYFCASSRQAGGTGELFFGEGSRLTVL.

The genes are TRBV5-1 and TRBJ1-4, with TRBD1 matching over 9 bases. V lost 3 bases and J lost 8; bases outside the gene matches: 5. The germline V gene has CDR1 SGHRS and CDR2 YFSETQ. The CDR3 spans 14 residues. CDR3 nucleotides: TGCGCCAGCAGCTCGAACAGGGGGCAGGAAAAACTGTTTTTT. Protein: CASSSNRGQEKLFF.

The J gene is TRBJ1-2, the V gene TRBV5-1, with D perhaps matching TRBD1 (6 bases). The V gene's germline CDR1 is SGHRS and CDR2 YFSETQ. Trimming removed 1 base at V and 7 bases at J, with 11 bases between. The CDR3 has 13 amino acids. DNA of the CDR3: TGCGCCAGCAGCTTGTCACAGGGTCGTGGCTACACCTTC. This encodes CASSLSQGRGYTF.

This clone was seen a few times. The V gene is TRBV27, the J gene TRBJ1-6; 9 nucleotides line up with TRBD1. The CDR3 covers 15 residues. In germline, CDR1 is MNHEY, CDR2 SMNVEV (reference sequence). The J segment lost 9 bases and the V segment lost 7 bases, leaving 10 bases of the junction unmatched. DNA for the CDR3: TGTGCCAGCACCTTAATCCGGGACAGGGTTTCACCCCTCCACTTT. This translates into CASTLIRDRVSPLHF.

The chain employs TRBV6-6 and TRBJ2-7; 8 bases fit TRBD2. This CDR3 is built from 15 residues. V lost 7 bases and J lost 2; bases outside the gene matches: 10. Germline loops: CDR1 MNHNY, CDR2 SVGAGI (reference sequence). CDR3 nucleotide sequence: TGTGCCAGCACTAAGGGGGTACTAGCGGCCTACGAGCAGTACTTC. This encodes CASTKGVLAAYEQYF.

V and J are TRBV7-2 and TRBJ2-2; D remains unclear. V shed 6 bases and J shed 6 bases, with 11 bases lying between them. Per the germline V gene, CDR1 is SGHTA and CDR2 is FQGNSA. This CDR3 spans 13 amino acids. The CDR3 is CASSPIRSGELFF. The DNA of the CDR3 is TGTGCCAGCAGTCCCATCAGGTCCGGGGAGCTGTTTTTT. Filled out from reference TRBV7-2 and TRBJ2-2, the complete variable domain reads GAGVSQSPSNKVTEKGKDVELRCDPISGHTALYWYRQSLGQGLEFLIYFQGNSAPDKSGLPSDRFSAERTGGSVSTLTIQRTQQEDSAVYLCASSPIRSGELFFGEGSRLTVL.

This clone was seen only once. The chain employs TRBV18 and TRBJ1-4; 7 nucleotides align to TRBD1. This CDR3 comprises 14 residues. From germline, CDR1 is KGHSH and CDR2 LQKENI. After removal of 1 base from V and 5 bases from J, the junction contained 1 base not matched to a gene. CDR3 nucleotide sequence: TGTGCCAGCTCACCACAACAGGGGAATGAAAAACTGTTTTTT. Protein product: CASSPQQGNEKLFF.

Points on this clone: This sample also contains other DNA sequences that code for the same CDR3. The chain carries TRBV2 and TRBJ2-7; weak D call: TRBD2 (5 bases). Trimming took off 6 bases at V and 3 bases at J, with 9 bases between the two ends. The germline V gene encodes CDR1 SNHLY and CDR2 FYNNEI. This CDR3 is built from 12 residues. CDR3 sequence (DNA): TGTGCCAGCAGCCGGGGAAGCTACGAGCAGTACTTC. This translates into CASSRGSYEQYF. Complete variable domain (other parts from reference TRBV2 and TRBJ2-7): EPEVTQTPSHQVTQMGQEVILRCVPISNHLYFYWYRQILGQKVEFLVSFYNNEISEKSEIFDDQFSVERPDGSNFTLKIRSTKLEDSAMYFCASSRGSYEQYFGPGTRLTVT.

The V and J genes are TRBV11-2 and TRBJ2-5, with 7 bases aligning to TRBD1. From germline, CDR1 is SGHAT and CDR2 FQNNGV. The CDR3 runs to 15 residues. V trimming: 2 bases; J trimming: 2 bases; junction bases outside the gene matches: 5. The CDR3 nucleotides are TGTGCCAGCAGCTTACAAGGGGGCGGTCAAGAGACCCAGTACTTC. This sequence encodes CASSLQGGGQETQYF.

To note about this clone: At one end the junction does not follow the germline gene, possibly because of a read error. DNA of the CDR3: TGTTCCAGCAGCTTAGCGGGACTAGCGGGAGTATACAATGAGCAGTTCTTC. Translated, it gives CSSSLAGLAGVYNEQFF. V is TRBV7-9 and J is TRBJ2-1; 14 positions match TRBD2. The germline V gene has CDR1 SEHNR and CDR2 FQNEAQ (reference sequence). CDR3 size: 17 residues.

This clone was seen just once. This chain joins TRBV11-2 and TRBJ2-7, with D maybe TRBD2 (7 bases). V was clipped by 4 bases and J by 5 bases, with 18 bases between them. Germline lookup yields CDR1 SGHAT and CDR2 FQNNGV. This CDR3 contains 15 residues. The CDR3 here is CASSSPRGRVHEQYF. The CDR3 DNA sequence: TGTGCCAGCAGCTCCCCTAGGGGGAGGGTCCACGAGCAGTACTTC.

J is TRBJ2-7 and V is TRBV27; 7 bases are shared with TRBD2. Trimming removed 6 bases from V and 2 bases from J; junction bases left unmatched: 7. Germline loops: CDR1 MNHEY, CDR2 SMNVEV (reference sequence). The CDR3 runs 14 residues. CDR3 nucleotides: TGTGCCAGCAGAAATCTCGGGACTACCTACGAGCAGTACTTC. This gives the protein CASRNLGTTYEQYF.

CDR3 coding DNA: TGCGCCAGCAGCTTGGGGGACAGGACAGGGTATGGCTACACCTTC. As protein: CASSLGDRTGYGYTF. The chain carries TRBV5-1 and TRBJ1-2; TRBD1 aligns across 8 bases. After removal of 0 bases from V and 5 bases from J, the junction contained 6 bases not matched to a gene. The CDR3 contains 15 residues. Germline loops: CDR1 SGHRS, CDR2 YFSETQ.

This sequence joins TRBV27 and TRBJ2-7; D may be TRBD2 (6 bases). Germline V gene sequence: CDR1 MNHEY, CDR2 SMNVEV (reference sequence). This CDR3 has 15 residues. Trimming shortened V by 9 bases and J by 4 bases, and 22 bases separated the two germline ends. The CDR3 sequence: CASLPPRENTYEQYF. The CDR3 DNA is TGTGCCAGTCTCCCCCCCCGGGAGAATACGTACGAGCAGTACTTC.

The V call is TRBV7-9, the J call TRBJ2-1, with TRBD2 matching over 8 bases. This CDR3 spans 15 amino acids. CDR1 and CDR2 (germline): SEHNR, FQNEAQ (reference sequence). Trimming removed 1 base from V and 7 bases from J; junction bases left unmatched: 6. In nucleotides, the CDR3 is TGTGCCAGCAGCTTAGAGATTAGCGGGGCTAATGAGCAGTTCTTC. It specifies CASSLEISGANEQFF.

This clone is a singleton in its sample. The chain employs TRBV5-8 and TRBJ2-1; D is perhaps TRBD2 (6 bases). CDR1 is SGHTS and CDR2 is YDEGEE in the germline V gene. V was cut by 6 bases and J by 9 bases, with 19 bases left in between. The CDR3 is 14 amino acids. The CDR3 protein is CASTLLAVGGEQFF. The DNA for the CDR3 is TGTGCCAGCACCCTGTTGGCTGTCGGGGGTGAGCAGTTCTTC.

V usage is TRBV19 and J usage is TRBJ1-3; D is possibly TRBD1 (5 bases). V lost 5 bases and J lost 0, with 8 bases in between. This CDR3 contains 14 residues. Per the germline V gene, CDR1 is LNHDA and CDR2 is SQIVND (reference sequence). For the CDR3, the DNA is TGTGCCAGTAGTTCAGGGTACTCTGGAAACACCATATATTTT. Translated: CASSSGYSGNTIYF.

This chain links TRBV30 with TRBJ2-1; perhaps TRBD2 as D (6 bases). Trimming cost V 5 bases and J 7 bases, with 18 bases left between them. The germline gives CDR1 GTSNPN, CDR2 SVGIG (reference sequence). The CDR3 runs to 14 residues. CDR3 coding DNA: TGTGCCTGGGGGGACTCGCCTACCGGTAATGAGCAGTTCTTC. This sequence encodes CAWGDSPTGNEQFF.

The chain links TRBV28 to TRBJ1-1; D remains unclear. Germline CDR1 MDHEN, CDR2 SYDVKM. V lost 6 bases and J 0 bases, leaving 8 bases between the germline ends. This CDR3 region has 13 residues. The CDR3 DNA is TGTGCCAGCAGCCGTCCTATGAACACTGAAGCTTTCTTT. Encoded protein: CASSRPMNTEAFF.